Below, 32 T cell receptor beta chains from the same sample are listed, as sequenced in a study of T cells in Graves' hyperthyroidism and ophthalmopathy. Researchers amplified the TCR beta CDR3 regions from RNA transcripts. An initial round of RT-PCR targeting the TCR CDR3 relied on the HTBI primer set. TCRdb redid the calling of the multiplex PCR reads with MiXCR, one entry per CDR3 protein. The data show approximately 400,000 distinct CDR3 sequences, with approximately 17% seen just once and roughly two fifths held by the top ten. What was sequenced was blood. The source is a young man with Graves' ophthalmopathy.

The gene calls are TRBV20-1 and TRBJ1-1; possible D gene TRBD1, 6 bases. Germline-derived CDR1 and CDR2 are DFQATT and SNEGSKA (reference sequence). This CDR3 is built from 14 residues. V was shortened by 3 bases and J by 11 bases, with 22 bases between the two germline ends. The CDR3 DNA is TGCAGTGCTAGTTCCGGGGGGGGGGGGCTAGAGGCTTTCTTT. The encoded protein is CSASSGGGGLEAFF.

CDR3 protein: CASSQVGATDTQYF. CDR3 DNA: TGCGCCAGCAGCCAAGTGGGGGCCACAGATACGCAGTATTTT. V and J are TRBV4-1 and TRBJ2-3; perhaps TRBD1 as D (6 bases). The CDR3 is 14 residues long. V was trimmed by 1 base and J by 2 bases, leaving 7 bases between them. Germline loops: CDR1 MGHRA, CDR2 YSYEKL.

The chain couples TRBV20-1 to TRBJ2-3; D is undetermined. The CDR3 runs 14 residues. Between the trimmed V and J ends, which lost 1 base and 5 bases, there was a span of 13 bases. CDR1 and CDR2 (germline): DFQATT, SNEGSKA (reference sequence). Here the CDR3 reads CSARVGIFRDTQYF. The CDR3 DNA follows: TGCAGTGCTAGAGTAGGGATTTTCCGAGATACGCAGTATTTT.

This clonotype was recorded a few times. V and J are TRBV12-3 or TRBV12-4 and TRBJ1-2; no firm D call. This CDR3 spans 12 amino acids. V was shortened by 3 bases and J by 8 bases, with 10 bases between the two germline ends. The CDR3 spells CASSFTRIGYTF. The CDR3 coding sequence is TGTGCCAGCAGTTTTACCCGTATCGGCTACACCTTC.

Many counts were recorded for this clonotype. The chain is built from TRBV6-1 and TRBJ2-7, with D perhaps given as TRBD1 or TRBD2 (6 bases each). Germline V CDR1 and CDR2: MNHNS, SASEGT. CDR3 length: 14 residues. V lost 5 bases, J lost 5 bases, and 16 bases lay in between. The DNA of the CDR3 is TGTGCCAGCAGTCCGGGTTGGGGGGCGGACGAGCAGTACTTC. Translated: CASSPGWGADEQYF.

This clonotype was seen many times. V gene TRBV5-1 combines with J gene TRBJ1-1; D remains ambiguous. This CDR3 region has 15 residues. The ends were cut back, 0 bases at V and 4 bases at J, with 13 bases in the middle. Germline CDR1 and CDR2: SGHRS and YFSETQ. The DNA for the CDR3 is TGCGCCAGCAGCTTGGAACCGGGAGCGGGCACTGAAGCTTTCTTT. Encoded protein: CASSLEPGAGTEAFF.

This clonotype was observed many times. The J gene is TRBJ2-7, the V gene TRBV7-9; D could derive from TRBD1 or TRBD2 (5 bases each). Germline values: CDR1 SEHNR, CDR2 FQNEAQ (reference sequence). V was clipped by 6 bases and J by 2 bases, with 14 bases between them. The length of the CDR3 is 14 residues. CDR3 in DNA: TGTGCCAGCAGAGCCGGGACGGCACCCTACGAGCAGTACTTC. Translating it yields CASRAGTAPYEQYF.

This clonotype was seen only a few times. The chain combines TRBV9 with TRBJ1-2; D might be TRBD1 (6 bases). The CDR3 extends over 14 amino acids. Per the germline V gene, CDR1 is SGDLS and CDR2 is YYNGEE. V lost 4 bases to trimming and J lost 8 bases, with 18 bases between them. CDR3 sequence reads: CASSPGDTERGYTF. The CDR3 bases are TGTGCCAGCAGCCCCGGGGACACCGAAAGGGGCTACACCTTC. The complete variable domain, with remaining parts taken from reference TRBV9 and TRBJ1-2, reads DSGVTQTPKHLITATGQRVTLRCSPRSGDLSVYWYQQSLDQGLQFLIQYYNGEERAKGNILERFSAQQFPDLHSELNLSSLELGDSALYFCASSPGDTERGYTFGSGTRLTVV.

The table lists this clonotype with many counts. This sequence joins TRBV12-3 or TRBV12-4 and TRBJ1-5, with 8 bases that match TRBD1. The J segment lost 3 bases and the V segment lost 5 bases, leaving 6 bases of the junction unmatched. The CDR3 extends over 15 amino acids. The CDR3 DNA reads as TGTGCCAGCAGTCTTGGGACAGGCCTCAATCAGCCCCAGCATTTT. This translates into CASSLGTGLNQPQHF.

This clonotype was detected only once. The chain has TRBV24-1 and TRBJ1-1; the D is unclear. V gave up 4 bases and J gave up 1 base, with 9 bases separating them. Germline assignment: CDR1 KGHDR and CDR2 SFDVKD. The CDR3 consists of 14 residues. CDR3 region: CATSDLRRNTEAFF. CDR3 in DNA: TGTGCCACCAGTGACCTCAGGCGGAACACTGAAGCTTTCTTT.

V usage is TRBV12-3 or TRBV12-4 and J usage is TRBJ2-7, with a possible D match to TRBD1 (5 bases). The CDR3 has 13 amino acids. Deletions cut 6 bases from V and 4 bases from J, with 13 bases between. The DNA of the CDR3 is TGTGCCAGCAGCGACAGAGTGCGTTACGAGCAGTACTTC. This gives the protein CASSDRVRYEQYF.

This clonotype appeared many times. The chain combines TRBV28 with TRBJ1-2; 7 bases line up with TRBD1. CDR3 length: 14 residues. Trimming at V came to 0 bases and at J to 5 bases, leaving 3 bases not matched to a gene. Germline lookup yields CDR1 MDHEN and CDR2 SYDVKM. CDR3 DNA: TGTGCCAGCAGTTTATGGAAGGGGGCGTATGGCTACACCTTC. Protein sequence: CASSLWKGAYGYTF.

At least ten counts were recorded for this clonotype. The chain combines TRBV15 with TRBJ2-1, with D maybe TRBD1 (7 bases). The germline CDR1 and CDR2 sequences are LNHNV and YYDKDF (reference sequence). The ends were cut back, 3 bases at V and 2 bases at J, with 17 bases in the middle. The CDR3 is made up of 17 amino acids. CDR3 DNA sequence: TGTGCCACCAGCAGGGGATACCCAGGGGGGACCTACAATGAGCAGTTCTTC. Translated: CATSRGYPGGTYNEQFF. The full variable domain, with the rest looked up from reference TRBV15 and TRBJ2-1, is DAMVIQNPRYQVTQFGKPVTLSCSQTLNHNVMYWYQQKSSQAPKLLFHYYDKDFNNEADTPDNFQSRRPNTSFCFLDIRSPGLGDTAMYLCATSRGYPGGTYNEQFFGPGTRLTVL.

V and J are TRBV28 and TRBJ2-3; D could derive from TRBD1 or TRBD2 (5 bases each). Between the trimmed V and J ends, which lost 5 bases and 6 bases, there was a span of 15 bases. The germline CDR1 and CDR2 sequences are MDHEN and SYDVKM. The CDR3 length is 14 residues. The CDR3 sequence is CASSPGTAKDTQYF. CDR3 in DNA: TGTGCCAGCAGTCCGGGGACGGCGAAGGATACGCAGTATTTT.

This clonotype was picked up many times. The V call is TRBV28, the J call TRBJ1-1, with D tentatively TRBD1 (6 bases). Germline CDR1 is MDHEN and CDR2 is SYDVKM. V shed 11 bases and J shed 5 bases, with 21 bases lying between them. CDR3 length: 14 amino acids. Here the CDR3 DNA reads TGTGCCGGGGGGCGGAGGGGAGAAGGGACTGAAGCTTTCTTT. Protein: CAGGRRGEGTEAFF.

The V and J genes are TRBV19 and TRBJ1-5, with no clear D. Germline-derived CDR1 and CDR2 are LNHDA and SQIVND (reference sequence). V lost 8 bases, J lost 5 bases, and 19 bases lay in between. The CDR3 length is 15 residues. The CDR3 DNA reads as TGTGCCAGTTGGGGTCTCGCGACGGGCGATCAGCCCCAGCATTTT. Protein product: CASWGLATGDQPQHF. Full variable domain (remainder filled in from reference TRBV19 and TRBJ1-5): DGGITQSPKYLFRKEGQNVTLSCEQNLNHDAMYWYRQDPGQGLRLIYYSQIVNDFQKGDIAEGYSVSREKKESFPLTVTSAQKNPTAFYLCASWGLATGDQPQHFGDGTRLSIL.

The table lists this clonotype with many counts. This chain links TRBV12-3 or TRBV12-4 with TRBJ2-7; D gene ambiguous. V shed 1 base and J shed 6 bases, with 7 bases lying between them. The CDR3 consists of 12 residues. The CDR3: CASSLEVGEQYF. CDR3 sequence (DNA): TGTGCCAGCAGTTTAGAGGTGGGCGAGCAGTACTTC.

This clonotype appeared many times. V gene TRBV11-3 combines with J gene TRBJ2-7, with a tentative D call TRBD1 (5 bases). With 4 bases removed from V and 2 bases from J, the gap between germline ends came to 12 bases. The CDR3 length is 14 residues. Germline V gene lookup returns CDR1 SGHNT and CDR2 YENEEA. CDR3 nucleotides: TGTGCCAGCAGCTCACGTGGACATCCCTACGAGCAGTACTTC. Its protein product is CASSSRGHPYEQYF.

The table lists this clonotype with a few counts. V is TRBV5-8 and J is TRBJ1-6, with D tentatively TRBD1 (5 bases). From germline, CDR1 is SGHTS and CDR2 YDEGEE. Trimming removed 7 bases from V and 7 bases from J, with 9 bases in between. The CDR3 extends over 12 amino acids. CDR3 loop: CASGRTNSPLHF. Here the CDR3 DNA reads TGTGCCAGCGGACGGACAAATTCACCCCTCCACTTT.

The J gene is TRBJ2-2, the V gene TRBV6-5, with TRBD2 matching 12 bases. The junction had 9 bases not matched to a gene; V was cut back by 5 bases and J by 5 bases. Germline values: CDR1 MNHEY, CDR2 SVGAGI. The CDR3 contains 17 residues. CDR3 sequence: CASSNQGLAGRTGELFF. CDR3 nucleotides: TGTGCCAGCAGTAACCAAGGACTAGCGGGGAGGACCGGGGAGCTGTTTTTT.

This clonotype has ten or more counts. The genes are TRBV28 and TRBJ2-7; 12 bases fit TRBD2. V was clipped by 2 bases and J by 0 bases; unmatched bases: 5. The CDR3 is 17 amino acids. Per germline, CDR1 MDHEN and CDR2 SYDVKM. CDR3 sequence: CASSLPSGGVVSYEQYF. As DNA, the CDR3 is TGTGCCAGCAGTTTACCTAGCGGGGGGGTAGTCTCCTACGAGCAGTACTTC.

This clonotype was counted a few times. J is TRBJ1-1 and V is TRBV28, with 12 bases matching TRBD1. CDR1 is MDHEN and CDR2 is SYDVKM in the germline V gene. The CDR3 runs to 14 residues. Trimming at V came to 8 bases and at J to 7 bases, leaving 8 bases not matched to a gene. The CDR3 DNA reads TGTGCCAGCGGGTACCGGGACAGGGGGCTTGAAGCTTTCTTT. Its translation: CASGYRDRGLEAFF.

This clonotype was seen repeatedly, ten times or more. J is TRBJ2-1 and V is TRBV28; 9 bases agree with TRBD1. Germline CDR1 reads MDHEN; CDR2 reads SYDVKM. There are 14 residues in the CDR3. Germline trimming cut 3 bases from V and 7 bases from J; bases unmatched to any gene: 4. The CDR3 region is CASSFTGGSNEQFF. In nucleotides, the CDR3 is TGTGCCAGCAGTTTCACAGGGGGCTCAAATGAGCAGTTCTTC. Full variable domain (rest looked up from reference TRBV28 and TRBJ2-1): DVKVTQSSRYLVKRTGEKVFLECVQDMDHENMFWYRQDPGLGLRLIYFSYDVKMKEKGDIPEGYSVSREKKERFSLILESASTNQTSMYLCASSFTGGSNEQFFGPGTRLTVL.

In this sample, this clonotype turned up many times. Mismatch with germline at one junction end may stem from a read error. The CDR3 coding sequence is TGCAGTGCCAGAGACAGGGGCTATGGCTACACCTTC. Translating gives CSARDRGYGYTF. The chain has TRBV20-1 and TRBJ1-2, with TRBD1 matching 8 bases. Germline lookup yields CDR1 DFQATT and CDR2 SNEGSKA (reference sequence). The CDR3 runs 12 residues.

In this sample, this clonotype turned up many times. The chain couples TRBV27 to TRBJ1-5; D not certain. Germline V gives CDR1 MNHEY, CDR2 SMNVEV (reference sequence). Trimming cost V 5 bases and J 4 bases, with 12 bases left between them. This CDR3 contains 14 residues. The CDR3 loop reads CASSVIAGNQPQHF. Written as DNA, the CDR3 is TGTGCCAGCAGTGTGATTGCGGGTAATCAGCCCCAGCATTTT.

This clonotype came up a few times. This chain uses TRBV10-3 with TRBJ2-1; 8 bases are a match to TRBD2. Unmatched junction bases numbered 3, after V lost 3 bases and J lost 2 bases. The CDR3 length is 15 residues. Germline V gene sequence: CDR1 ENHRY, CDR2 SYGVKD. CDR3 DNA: TGTGCCATCAGTGACAGCGGGGGACCCTACAATGAGCAGTTCTTC. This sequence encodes CAISDSGGPYNEQFF.

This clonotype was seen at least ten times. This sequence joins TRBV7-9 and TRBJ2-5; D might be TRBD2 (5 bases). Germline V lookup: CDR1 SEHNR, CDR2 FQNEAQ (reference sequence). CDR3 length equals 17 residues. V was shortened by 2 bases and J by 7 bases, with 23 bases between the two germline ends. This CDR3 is CASSLHRPGLSRGTQYF. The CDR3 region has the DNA TGTGCCAGCAGCTTACACCGGCCCGGACTGAGCCGGGGGACCCAGTACTTC.

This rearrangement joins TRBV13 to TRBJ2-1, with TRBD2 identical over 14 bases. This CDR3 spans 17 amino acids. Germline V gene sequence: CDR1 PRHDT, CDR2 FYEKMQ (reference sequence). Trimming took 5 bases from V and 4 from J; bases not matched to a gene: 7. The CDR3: CASSPRTSGGFYNEQFF. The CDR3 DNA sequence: TGTGCCAGCAGCCCCAGGACTAGCGGGGGGTTTTACAATGAGCAGTTCTTC.

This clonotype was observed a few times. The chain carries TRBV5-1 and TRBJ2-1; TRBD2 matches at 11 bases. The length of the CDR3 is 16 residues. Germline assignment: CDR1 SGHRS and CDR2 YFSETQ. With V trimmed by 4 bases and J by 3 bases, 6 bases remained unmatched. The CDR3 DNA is TGCGCCAGCAGCCTTCCCGGGACTAGCGGCTACAATGAGCAGTTCTTC. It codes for CASSLPGTSGYNEQFF.

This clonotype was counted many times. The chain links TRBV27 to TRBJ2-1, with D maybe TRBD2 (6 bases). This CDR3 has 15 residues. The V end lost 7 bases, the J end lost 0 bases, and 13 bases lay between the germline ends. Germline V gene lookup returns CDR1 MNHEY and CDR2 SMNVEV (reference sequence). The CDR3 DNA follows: TGTGCCAGCATGATCTCCGGGGGCTCCTACAATGAGCAGTTCTTC. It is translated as CASMISGGSYNEQFF.

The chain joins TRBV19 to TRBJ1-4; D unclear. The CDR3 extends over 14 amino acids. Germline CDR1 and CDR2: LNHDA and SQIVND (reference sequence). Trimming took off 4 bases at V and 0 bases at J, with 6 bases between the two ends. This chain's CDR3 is CASSTVATNEKLFF. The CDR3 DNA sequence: TGTGCCAGTAGTACGGTTGCAACTAATGAAAAACTGTTTTTT.

The CDR3 here is CASSPGTGHTDTQYF. The CDR3 bases are TGTGCCAGCAGCCCCGGGACAGGTCACACAGATACGCAGTATTTT. The J gene is TRBJ2-3, the V gene TRBV2, with TRBD1 matching over 8 bases. Germline CDR1 reads SNHLY; CDR2 reads FYNNEI. This CDR3 has 15 amino acids. Trimming cost V 6 bases and J 2 bases; bases outside gene matches: 7. Together with reference TRBV2 and TRBJ2-3, the CDR3 gives the full variable domain: EPEVTQTPSHQVTQMGQEVILRCVPISNHLYFYWYRQILGQKVEFLVSFYNNEISEKSEIFDDQFSVERPDGSNFTLKIRSTKLEDSAMYFCASSPGTGHTDTQYFGPGTRLTVL.